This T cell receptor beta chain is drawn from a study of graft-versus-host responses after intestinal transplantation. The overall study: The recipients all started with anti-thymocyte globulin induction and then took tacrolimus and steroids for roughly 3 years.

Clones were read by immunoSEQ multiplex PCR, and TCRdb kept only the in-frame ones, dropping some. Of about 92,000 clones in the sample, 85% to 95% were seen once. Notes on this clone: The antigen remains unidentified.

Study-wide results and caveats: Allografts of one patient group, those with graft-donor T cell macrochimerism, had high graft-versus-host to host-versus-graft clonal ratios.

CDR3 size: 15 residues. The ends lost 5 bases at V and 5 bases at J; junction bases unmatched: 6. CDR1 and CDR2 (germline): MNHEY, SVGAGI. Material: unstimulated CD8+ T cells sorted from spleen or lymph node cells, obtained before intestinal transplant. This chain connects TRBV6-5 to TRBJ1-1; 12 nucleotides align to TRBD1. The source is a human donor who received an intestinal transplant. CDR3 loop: CASSPRDRGRTEAFF. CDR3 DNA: TGTGCCAGCAGTCCCCGGGACAGGGGGCGGACTGAAGCTTTCTTT.